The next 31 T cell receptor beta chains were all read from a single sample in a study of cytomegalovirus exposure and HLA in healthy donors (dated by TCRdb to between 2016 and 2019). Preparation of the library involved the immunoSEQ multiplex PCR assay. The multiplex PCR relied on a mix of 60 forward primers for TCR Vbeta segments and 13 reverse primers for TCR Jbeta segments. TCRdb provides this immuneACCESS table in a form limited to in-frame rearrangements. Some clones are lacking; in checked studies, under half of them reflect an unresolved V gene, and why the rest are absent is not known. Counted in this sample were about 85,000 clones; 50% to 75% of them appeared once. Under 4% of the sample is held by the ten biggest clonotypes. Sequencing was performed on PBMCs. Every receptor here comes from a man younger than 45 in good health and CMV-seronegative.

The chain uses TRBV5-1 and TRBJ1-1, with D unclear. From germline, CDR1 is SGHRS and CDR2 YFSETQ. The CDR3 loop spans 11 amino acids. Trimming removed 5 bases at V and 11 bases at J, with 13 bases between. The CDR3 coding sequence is TGCGCCAGCAGGACCGAGGAGGTGGCTTTCTTT. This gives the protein CASRTEEVAFF.

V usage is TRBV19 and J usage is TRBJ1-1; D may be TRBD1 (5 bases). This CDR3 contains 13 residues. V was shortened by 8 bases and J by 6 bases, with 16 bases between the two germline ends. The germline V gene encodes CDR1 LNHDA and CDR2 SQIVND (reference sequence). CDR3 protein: CASSRGDRAEAFF. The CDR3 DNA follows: TGTGCCAGTTCCCGGGGGGACCGGGCTGAAGCTTTCTTT. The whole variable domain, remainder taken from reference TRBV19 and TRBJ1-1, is DGGITQSPKYLFRKEGQNVTLSCEQNLNHDAMYWYRQDPGQGLRLIYYSQIVNDFQKGDIAEGYSVSREKKESFPLTVTSAQKNPTAFYLCASSRGDRAEAFFGQGTRLTVV.

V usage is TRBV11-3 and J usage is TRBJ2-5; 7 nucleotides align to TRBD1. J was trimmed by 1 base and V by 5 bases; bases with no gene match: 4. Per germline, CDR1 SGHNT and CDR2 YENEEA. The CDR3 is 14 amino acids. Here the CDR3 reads CASSPRDSQETQYF. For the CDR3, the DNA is TGTGCCAGCAGCCCCCGGGACAGCCAAGAGACCCAGTACTTC.

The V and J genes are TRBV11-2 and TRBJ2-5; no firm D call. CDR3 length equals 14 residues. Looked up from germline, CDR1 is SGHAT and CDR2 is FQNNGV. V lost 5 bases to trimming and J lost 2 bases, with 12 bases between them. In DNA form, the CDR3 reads TGTGCCAGCAGCCATGGGCAAATACAAGAGACCCAGTACTTC. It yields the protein CASSHGQIQETQYF.

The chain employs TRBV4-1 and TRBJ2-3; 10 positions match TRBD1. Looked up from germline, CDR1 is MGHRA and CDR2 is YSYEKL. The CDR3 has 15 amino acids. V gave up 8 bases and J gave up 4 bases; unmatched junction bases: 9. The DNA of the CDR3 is TGCGCCAGCGAGCGAGGGGACAGGGGACCAGATACGCAGTATTTT. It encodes CASERGDRGPDTQYF.

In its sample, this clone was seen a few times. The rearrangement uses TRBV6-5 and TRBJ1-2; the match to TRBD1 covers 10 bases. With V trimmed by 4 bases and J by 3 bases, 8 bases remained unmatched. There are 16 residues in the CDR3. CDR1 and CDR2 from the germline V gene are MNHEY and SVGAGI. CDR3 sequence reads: CASSSPRDRGHYGYTF. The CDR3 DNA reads TGTGCCAGCAGTTCCCCCCGGGACAGGGGCCACTATGGCTACACCTTC.

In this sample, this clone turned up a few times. The CDR3 DNA is TGTGCCAGCATAACAGGGAGCTATGGCTACACCTTC. As protein: CASITGSYGYTF. The rearrangement links TRBV28 to TRBJ1-2, with a possible D match to TRBD1 (6 bases). Trimming took off 7 bases at V and 4 bases at J, with 10 bases between the two ends. This CDR3 is built from 12 residues. In germline, CDR1 is MDHEN, CDR2 SYDVKM.

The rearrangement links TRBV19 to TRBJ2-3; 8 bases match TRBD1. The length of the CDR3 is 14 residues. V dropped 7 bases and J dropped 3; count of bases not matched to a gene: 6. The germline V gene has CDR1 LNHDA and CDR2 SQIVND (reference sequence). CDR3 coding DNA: TGTGCCAGTACGCCGGGACAGGCGACAGATACGCAGTATTTT. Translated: CASTPGQATDTQYF.

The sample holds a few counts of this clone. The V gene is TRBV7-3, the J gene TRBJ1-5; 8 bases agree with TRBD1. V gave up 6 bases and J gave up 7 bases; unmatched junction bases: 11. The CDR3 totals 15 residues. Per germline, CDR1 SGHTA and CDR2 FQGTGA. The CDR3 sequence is CASSRQGQGFQPQHF. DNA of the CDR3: TGTGCCAGCAGTAGACAGGGGCAGGGGTTCCAGCCCCAGCATTTT.

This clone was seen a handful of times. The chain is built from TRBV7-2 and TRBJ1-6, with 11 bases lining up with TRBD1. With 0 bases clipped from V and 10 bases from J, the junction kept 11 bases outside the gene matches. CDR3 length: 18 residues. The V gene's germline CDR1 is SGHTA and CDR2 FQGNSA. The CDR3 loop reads CASSLAKRTGGGWSPLHF. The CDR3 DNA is TGTGCCAGCAGCTTAGCGAAGAGGACAGGGGGCGGGTGGTCACCCCTCCACTTT.

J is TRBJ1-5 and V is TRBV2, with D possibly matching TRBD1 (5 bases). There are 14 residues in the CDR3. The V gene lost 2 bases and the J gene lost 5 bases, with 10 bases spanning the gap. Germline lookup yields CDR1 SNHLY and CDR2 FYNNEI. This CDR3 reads CASSELDTDQPQHF. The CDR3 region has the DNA TGTGCCAGCAGTGAATTGGACACAGATCAGCCCCAGCATTTT.

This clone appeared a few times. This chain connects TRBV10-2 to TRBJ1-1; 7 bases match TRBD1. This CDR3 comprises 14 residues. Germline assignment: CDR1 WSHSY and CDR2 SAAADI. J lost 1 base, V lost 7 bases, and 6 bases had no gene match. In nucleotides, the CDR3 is TGCGCCAGCACTGAACAGGGGACGAACACTGAAGCTTTCTTT. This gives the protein CASTEQGTNTEAFF.

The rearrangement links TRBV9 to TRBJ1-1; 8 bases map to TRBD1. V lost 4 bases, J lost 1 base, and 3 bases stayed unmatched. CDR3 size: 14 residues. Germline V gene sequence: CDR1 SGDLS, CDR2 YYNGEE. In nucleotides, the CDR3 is TGTGCCAGCAGCTACAGGGGGGCGAACACTGAAGCTTTCTTT. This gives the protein CASSYRGANTEAFF.

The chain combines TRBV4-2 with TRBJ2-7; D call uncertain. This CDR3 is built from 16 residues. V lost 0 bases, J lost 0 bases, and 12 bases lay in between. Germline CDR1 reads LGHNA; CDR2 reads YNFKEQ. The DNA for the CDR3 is TGTGCCAGCAGCCAAGATCGACTTGAAAACTCCTACGAGCAGTACTTC. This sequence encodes CASSQDRLENSYEQYF.

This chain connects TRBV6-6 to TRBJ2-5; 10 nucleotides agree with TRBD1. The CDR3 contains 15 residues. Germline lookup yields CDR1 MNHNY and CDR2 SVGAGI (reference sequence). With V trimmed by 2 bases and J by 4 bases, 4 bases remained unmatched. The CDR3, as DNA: TGTGCCAGCAGTTACGGAGGACAGGGGGGAGAGACCCAGTACTTC. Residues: CASSYGGQGGETQYF.

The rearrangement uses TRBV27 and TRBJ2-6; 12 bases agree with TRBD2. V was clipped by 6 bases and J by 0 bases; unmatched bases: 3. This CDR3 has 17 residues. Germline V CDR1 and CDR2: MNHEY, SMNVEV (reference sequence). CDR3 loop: CASRLAGGYSGANVLTF. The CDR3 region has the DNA TGTGCCAGCAGACTAGCGGGGGGTTACTCTGGGGCCAACGTCCTGACTTTC. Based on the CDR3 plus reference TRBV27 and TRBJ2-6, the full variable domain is EAQVTQNPRYLITVTGKKLTVTCSQNMNHEYMSWYRQDPGLGLRQIYYSMNVEVTDKGDVPEGYKVSRKEKRNFPLILESPSPNQTSLYFCASRLAGGYSGANVLTFGAGSRLTVL.

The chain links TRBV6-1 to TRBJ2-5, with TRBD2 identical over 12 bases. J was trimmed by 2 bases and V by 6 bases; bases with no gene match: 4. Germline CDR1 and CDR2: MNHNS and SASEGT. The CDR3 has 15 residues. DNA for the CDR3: TGTGCCAGCAGGCGGACTAGCGGGGCACAAGAGACCCAGTACTTC. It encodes CASRRTSGAQETQYF.

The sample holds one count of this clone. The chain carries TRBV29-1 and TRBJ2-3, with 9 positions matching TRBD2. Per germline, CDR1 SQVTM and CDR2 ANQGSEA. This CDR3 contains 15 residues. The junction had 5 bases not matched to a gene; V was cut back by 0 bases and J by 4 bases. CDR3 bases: TGCAGCGTTGAAGATCCGGAGCGGGGGGCAGATACGCAGTATTTT. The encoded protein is CSVEDPERGADTQYF.

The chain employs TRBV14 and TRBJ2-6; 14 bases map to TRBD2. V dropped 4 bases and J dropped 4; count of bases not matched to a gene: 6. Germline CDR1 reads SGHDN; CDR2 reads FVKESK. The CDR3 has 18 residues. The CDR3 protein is CASSPRTSGRRGANVLTF. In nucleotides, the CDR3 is TGTGCCAGCAGCCCACGGACTAGCGGGAGGAGAGGGGCCAACGTCCTGACTTTC.

The CDR3 loop is CASSDSPSGGVDTQYF. CDR3 nucleotides: TGTGCCAGCAGTGACTCGCCTAGCGGGGGCGTAGATACGCAGTATTTT. This chain uses TRBV6-4 with TRBJ2-3; 10 positions agree with TRBD2. Germline V gives CDR1 MRHNA, CDR2 SNTAGT. This CDR3 spans 16 amino acids. V shed 0 bases and J 5 bases; nucleotides not matched to a gene: 5.

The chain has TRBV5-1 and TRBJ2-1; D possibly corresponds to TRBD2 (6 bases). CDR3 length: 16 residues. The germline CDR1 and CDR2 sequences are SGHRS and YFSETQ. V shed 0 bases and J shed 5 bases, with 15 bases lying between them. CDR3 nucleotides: TGCGCCAGCAGCTTGGCTCAACTAGCCGGGAACAATGAGCAGTTCTTC. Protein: CASSLAQLAGNNEQFF.

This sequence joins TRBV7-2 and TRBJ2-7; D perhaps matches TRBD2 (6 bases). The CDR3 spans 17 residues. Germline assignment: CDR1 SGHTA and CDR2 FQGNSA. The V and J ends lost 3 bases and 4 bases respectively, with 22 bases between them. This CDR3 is CASSFRISGGLSYEQYF. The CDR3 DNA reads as TGTGCCAGCAGCTTTAGGATTAGTGGGGGACTCTCTTACGAGCAGTACTTC.

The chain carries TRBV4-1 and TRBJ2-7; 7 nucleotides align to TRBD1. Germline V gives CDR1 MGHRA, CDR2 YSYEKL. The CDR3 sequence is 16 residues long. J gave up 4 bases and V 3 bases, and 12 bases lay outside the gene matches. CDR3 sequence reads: CASSQGKGQRVYEQYF. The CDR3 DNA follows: TGCGCCAGCAGCCAGGGCAAGGGACAGAGAGTTTACGAGCAGTACTTC.

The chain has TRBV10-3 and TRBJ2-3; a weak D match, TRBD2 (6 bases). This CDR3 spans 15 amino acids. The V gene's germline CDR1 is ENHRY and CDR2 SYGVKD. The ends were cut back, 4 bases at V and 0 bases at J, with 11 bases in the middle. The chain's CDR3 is CAISVGGTSTDTQYF. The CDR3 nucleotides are TGTGCCATCAGTGTCGGGGGTACTAGCACAGATACGCAGTATTTT.

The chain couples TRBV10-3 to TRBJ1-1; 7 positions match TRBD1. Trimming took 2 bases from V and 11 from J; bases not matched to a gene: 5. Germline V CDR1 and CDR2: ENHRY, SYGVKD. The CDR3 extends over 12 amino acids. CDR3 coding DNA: TGTGCCATCAGTGAGACAGGGGTGAAGGCTTTCTTT. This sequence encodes CAISETGVKAFF.

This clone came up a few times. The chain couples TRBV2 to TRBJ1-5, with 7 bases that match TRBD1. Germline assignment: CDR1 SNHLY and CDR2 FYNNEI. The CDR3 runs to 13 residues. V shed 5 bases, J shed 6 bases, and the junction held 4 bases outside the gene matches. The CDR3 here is CASSNRGAQPQHF. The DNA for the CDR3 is TGTGCCAGCAGTAACAGGGGTGCTCAGCCCCAGCATTTT.

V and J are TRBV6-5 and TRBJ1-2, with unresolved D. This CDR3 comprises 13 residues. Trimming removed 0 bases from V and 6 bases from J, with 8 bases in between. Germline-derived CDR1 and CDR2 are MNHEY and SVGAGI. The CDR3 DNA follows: TGTGCCAGCAGTTACTCGATGGCAGATGGCTACACCTTC. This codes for CASSYSMADGYTF.

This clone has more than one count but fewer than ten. The CDR3 loop is CATSRDGGGGDTQYF. In nucleotides, the CDR3 is TGTGCCACCAGCAGAGATGGCGGGGGTGGAGATACGCAGTATTTT. V is TRBV15 and J is TRBJ2-3; 7 bases are a match to TRBD2. The V segment lost 0 bases and the J segment 5 bases; nucleotides outside the gene matches: 5. Germline V gene data show CDR1 as LNHNV and CDR2 as YYDKDF (reference sequence). There are 15 residues in the CDR3.

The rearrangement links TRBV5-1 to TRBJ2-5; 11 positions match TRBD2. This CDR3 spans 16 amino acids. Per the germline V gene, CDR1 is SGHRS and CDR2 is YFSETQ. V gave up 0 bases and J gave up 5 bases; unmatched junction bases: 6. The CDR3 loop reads CASSLVLAGGGETQYF. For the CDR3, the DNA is TGCGCCAGCAGCTTGGTGCTAGCGGGAGGCGGGGAGACCCAGTACTTC.

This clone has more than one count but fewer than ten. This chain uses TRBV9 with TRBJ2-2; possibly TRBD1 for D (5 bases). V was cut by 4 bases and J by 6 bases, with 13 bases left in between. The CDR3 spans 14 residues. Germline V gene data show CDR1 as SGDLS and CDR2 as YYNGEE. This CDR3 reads CASSRGVGPGELFF. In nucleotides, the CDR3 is TGTGCCAGCAGCAGGGGCGTTGGCCCCGGGGAGCTGTTTTTT.

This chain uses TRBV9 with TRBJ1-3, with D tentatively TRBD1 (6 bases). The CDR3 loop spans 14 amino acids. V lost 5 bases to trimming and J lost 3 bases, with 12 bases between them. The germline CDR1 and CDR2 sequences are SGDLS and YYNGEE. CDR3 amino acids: CASSLQTGGNTIYF. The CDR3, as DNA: TGTGCCAGCAGTTTACAGACAGGTGGAAACACCATATATTTT.